This T cell receptor beta chain was profiled in a study of blood T cells in healthy people across ages. Study outcomes and limitations: When set beside aged donors, long-lived donors presented more naive CD4+ cells and higher diversity.

With regard to this clonotype: The antigen is not known.

Sample donors were healthy Caucasian individuals that came from Russia, aged roughly 6 to 100. Each individual donor underwent a draw of roughly 10 milliliters of peripheral blood. Then a second PCR, running roughly 7 to 11 cycles, was carried out with a sample-barcoded 5' primer and a J-beta primer mix. A template-switch adaptor that had 12 random nucleotides put a tag on each cDNA molecule. TCRdb reprocessed the 5' RACE reads via MiXCR and lists one record per CDR3 protein. The sample yields about 1.5 million distinct CDR3 sequences, around two fifths seen once. The clonotype comes from a woman aged 18-29 years in good health. Input material: blood.

CDR3 in amino acids: CASSERPRTDTQYF. CDR3 DNA: TGTGCCAGCAGTGAGCGGCCCCGCACAGATACGCAGTATTTT. This chain uses TRBV2 with TRBJ2-3; unclear D gene. The CDR3 consists of 14 residues. Trimming removed 3 bases from V and 1 base from J, with 8 bases in between. The germline V gene has CDR1 SNHLY and CDR2 FYNNEI. The variable domain in full, with the rest retrieved from reference TRBV2 and TRBJ2-3, is EPEVTQTPSHQVTQMGQEVILRCVPISNHLYFYWYRQILGQKVEFLVSFYNNEISEKSEIFDDQFSVERPDGSNFTLKIRSTKLEDSAMYFCASSERPRTDTQYFGPGTRLTVL.